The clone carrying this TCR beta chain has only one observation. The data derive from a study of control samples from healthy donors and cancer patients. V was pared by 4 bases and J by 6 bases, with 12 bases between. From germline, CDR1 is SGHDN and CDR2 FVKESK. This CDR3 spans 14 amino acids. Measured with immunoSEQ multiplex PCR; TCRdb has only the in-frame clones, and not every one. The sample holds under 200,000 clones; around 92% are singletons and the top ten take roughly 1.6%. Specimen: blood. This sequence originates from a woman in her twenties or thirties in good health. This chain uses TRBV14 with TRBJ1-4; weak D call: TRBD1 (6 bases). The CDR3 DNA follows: TGTGCCAGCAGCCCCCAGGGGAATCATGAAAAACTGTTTTTT. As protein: CASSPQGNHEKLFF. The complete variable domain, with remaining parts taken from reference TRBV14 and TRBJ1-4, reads EAGVTQFPSHSVIEKGQTVTLRCDPISGHDNLYWYRRVMGKEIKFLLHFVKESKQDESGMPNNRFLAERTGGTYSTLKVQPAELEDSGVYFCASSPQGNHEKLFFGSGTQLSVL.